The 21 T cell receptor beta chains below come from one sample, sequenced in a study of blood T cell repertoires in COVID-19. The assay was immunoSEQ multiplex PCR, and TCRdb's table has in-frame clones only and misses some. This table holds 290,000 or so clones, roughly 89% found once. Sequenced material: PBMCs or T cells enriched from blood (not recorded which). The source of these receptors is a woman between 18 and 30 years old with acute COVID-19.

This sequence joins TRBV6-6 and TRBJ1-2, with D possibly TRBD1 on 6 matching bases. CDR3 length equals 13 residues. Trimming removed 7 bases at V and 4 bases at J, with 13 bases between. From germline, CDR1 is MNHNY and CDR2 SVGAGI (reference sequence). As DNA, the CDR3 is TGTGCCAGCACCACAGGGCAGCTCTATGGCTACACCTTC. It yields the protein CASTTGQLYGYTF.

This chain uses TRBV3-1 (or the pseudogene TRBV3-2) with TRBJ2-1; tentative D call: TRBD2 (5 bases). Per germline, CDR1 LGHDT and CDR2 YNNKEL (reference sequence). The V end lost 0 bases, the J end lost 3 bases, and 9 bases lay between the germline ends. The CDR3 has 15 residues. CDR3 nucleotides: TGTGCCAGCAGCCAAGATTCCGGGATCTACAATGAGCAGTTCTTC. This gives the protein CASSQDSGIYNEQFF.

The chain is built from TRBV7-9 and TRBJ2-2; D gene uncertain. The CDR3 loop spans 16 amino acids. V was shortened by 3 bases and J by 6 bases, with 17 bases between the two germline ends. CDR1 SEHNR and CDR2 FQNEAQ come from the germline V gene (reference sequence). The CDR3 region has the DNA TGTGCCAGCAGCTTCAGGCGATCCCCGGTCCCCGGGGAGCTGTTTTTT. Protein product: CASSFRRSPVPGELFF.

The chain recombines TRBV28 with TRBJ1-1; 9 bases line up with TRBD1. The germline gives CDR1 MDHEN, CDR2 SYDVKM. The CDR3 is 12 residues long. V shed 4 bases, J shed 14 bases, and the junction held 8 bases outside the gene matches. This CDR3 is CASSSDPDRGFF. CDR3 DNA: TGTGCCAGCAGTTCCGACCCGGACAGGGGCTTCTTT.

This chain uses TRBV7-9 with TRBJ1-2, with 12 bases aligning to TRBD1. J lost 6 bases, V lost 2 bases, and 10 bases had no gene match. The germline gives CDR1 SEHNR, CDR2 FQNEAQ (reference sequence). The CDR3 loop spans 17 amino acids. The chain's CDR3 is CASSLSSTGQGADGYTF. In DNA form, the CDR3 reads TGTGCCAGCAGCTTAAGCAGTACGGGACAGGGGGCCGATGGCTACACCTTC.

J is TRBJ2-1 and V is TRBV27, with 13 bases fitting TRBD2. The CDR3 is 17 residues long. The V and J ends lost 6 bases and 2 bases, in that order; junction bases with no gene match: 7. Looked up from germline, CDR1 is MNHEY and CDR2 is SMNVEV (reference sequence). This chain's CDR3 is CASRSRTSGSAYNEQFF. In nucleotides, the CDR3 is TGTGCCAGCAGGTCCCGGACTAGCGGGAGTGCCTACAATGAGCAGTTCTTC.

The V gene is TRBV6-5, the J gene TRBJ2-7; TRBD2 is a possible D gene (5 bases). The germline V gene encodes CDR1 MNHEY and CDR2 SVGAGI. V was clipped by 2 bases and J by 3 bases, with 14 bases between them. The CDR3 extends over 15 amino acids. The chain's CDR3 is CASSYAYRDNYEQYF. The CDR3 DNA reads TGTGCCAGCAGTTACGCCTACCGGGATAACTACGAGCAGTACTTC.

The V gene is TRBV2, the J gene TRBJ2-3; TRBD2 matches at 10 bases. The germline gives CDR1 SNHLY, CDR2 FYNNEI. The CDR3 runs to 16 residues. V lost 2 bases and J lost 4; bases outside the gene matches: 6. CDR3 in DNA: TGTGCCAGCAGTGAACTGGCTAGCGGGAGCTCAGATACGCAGTATTTT. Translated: CASSELASGSSDTQYF.

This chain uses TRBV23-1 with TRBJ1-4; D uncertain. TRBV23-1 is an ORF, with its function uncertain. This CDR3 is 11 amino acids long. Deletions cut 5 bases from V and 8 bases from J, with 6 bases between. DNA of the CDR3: TGCGCCAGCAGTGACGGGGAAAAACTGTTTTTT. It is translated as CASSDGEKLFF.

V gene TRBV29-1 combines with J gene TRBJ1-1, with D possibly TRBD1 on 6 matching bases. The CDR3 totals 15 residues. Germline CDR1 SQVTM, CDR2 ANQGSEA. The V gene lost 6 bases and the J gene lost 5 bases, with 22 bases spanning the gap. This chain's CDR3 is CSVLPKAGRGTEAFF. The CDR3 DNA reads TGCAGCGTCTTGCCCAAGGCGGGGAGGGGGACTGAAGCTTTCTTT.

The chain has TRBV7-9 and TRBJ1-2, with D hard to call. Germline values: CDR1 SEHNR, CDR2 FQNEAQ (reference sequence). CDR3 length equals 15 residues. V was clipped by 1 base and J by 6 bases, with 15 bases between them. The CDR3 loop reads CASSLVTGGSDGYTF. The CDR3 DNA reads TGTGCCAGCAGCTTAGTTACGGGTGGCTCCGATGGCTACACCTTC. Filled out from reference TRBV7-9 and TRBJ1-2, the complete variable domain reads DTGVSQNPRHKITKRGQNVTFRCDPISEHNRLYWYRQTLGQGPEFLTYFQNEAQLEKSRLLSDRFSAERPKGSFSTLEIQRTEQGDSAMYLCASSLVTGGSDGYTFGSGTRLTVV.

The CDR3 DNA follows: TGTGCCAGCAGCTTGGCCACAGGGAGTGCCTACGAGCAGTACTTC. Protein product: CASSLATGSAYEQYF. This chain links TRBV5-6 with TRBJ2-7; maybe TRBD1 (6 bases). The V end lost 0 bases, the J end lost 2 bases, and 12 bases lay between the germline ends. The CDR3 is made up of 15 amino acids. The V gene's germline CDR1 is SGHDT and CDR2 YYEEEE.

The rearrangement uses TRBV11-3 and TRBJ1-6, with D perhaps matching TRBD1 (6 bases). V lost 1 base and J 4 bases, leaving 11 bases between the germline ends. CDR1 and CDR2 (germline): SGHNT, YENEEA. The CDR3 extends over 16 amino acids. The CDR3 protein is CASSLGGGKYNSPLHF. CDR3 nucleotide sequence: TGTGCCAGCAGCTTAGGGGGGGGCAAGTATAATTCACCCCTCCACTTT. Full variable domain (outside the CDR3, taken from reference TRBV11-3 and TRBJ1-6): EAGVVQSPRYKIIEKKQPVAFWCNPISGHNTLYWYLQNLGQGPELLIRYENEEAVDDSQLPKDRFSAERLKGVDSTLKIQPAELGDSAVYLCASSLGGGKYNSPLHFGNGTRLTVT.

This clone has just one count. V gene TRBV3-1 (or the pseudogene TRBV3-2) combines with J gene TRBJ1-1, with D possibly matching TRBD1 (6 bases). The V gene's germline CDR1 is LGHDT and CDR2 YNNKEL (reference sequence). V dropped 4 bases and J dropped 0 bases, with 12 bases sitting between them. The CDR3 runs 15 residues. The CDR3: CASSRRGQMNTEAFF. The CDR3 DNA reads TGTGCCAGCAGCCGGAGAGGACAGATGAACACTGAAGCTTTCTTT.

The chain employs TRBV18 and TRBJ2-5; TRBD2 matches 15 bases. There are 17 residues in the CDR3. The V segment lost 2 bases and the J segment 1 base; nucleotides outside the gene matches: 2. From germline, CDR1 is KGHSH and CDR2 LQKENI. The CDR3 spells CASSPGTSGRPQETQYF. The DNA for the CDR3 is TGTGCCAGCTCACCAGGGACTAGCGGGAGGCCCCAAGAGACCCAGTACTTC.

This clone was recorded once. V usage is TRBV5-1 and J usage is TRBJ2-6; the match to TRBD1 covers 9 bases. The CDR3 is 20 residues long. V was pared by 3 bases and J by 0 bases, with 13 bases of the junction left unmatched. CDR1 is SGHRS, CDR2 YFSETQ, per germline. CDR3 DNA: TGCGCCAGCAGCTCAGGGGGTTATAACAGGGGGCACTCTGGGGCCAACGTCCTGACTTTC. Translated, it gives CASSSGGYNRGHSGANVLTF.

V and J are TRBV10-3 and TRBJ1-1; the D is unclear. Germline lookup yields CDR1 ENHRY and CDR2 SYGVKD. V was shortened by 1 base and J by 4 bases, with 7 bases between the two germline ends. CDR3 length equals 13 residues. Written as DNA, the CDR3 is TGTGCCATCAGTGAGTATGAGGGCACTGAAGCTTTCTTT. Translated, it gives CAISEYEGTEAFF.

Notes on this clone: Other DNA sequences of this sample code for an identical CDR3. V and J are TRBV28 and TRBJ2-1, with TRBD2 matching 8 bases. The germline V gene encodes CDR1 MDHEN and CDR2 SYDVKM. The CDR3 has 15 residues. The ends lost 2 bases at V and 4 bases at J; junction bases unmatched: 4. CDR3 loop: CASSLGTSGYNEQFF. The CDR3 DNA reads TGTGCCAGCAGTTTAGGCACTAGCGGTTACAATGAGCAGTTCTTC.

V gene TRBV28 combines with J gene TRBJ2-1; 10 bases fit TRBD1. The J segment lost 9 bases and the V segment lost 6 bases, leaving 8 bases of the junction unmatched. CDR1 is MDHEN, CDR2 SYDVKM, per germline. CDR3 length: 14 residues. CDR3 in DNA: TGTGCCAGCAGGCCCCCGGACAGGGGGTTTGAGCAGTTCTTC. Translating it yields CASRPPDRGFEQFF.

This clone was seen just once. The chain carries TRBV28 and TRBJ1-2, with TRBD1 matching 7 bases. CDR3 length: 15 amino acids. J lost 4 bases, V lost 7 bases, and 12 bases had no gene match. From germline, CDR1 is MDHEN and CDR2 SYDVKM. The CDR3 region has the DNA TGTGCCAGCACCGACGGGACAGAAAACCTCTATGGCTACACCTTC. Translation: CASTDGTENLYGYTF.

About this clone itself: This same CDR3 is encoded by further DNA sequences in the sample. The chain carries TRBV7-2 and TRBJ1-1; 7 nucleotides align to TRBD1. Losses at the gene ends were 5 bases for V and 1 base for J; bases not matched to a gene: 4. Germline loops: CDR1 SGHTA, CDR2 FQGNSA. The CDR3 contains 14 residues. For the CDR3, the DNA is TGTGCCAGCAGCCAGGACAGGCAGAACACTGAAGCTTTCTTT. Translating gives CASSQDRQNTEAFF. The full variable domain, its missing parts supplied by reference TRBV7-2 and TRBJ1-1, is GAGVSQSPSNKVTEKGKDVELRCDPISGHTALYWYRQSLGQGLEFLIYFQGNSAPDKSGLPSDRFSAERTGGSVSTLTIQRTQQEDSAVYLCASSQDRQNTEAFFGQGTRLTVV.